This is a list of T cell receptor beta chains from one sample in a study of blood T cell repertoires in COVID-19. Assay used: immunoSEQ multiplex PCR; TCRdb lists only in-frame clones, some missing. The repertoire includes about 74,000 clones, approximately 80% of them detected once, and roughly a sixth sits in the top ten. Sequencing was performed on peripheral blood. The receptors originated from a human donor in a cohort sampled during active COVID-19. Each CDR3 is given with its conserved first and last residue. The D gene is left open where the match is weak. Rows may omit the clone size; those that give it use once, few, many or a size class.

TRBJ2-3	TRBV7-2	-	TRBD1	TGTGCCAGCAGCTCGCCGACAGGGAGCACAGATACGCAGTATTTT	CASSSPTGSTDTQYF
TRBJ2-7	TRBV5-5	-	TRBD2	TGTGCCAGCAGCTCACTAGCGGGAGGGCCATACGAGCAGTACTTC	CASSSLAGGPYEQYF
TRBJ2-1	TRBV30	-	TRBD2	TGTGCCTGGAGCGGGGACGGGGCGGGGGAATACAATGAGCAGTTCTTC	CAWSGDGAGEYNEQFF
TRBJ2-2	TRBV19	-	-	TGTGCCAGTAAGCCGGGACACACGAACACCGGGGAGCTGTTTTTT	CASKPGHTNTGELFF
TRBJ1-4	TRBV10-2	-	TRBD1	TGCGCCAGCAGTGGGGGACAGGCCTCTAATGAAAAACTGTTTTTT	CASSGGQASNEKLFF
TRBJ2-5	TRBV18	-	TRBD2	TGTGCCAGCTCAACGGGACTAGCGGGAGGCCCTGACTTC	CASSTGLAGGPDF
TRBJ2-1	TRBV3-1/TRBV3-2	-	TRBD2	TGTGCCAGCAGCCAAGAGTCCCGCGGGAGACGAAAGTTCTTC	CASSQESRGRRKFF
TRBJ2-7	TRBV10-2	few	-	TGCGCCAGCAGTGCGACAGAGTACGAGCAGTACTTC	CASSATEYEQYF
TRBJ2-3	TRBV19	-	-	TGTGCCAGTAGTATAGGGAGGGCAGCCGACACAGATACGCAGTATTTT	CASSIGRAADTDTQYF
TRBJ1-4	TRBV19	-	-	TGTGCCAGTAGGGGTGGAGCAACTAATGAAAAACTGTTTTTT	CASRGGATNEKLFF
TRBJ2-1	TRBV5-4	-	TRBD2	TGTGCCAGCCAGAAAACTAGCGCCTACAATGAGCAGTTCTTC	CASQKTSAYNEQFF
TRBJ2-7	TRBV11-3	-	-	TGTGCCAGCAGCTTAAGAGGAGGGATCAGGCAGCCCGAGCAGTACTTC	CASSLRGGIRQPEQYF
TRBJ1-5	TRBV7-8	-	TRBD1	TGTGCCAGCAGCTTAGCTTCGGTGACAGGGAATAGAAATCAGCCCCAGCATTTT	CASSLASVTGNRNQPQHF
TRBJ2-6	TRBV28	-	-	TGTGCCAGCAGCCCAGGGTTTGGCGGGGCCAACGTCCTGACTTTC	CASSPGFGGANVLTF
TRBJ2-2	TRBV4-3	-	TRBD2	TGCGCCAGCAGCCAATTTTCGGGGGGGAACACCGGGGAGCTGTTTTTT	CASSQFSGGNTGELFF
TRBJ1-4	TRBV7-8	-	TRBD1	TGTGCCAGCAGCTTAGGAACAGGGGGCGGTGAAAAACTGTTTTTT	CASSLGTGGGEKLFF
TRBJ2-3	TRBV6-5	-	-	TGTGCCAGCAACCAAGGGGGGGAGAAATACTCGCAGTATTTT	CASNQGGEKYSQYF
TRBJ1-4	TRBV5-1	-	TRBD1	TGCGCCAGCAGTAGAGAGGGGGCGCAGGAAAAACTGTTTTTT	CASSREGAQEKLFF
TRBJ2-3	TRBV10-2	-	TRBD2	TGCGCCAGCAGTGGGGGACGGGGTAGCGGGACCACAGATACGCAGTATTTT	CASSGGRGSGTTDTQYF
TRBJ2-7	TRBV6-2/TRBV6-3	few	TRBD2	TGTGCCAGCAGCATAGCGGGAGAGAGCTACGAGCAGTACTTC	CASSIAGESYEQYF
TRBJ2-1	TRBV3-1/TRBV3-2	-	TRBD2	TGTGCCAGCAGCCCTATAGGAGGGCGTGCGGGAGGGTACAATGAGCAGTTCTTC	CASSPIGGRAGGYNEQFF
TRBJ2-7	TRBV5-1	-	-	TGCGCCAGCAGCTTGGATCGGACAGCTTACGAGCAGTACTTC	CASSLDRTAYEQYF
TRBJ2-7	TRBV28	-	TRBD1	TGTGCCAGCAGTAAACTTCGGGACAGGGGCTACGAGCAGTACTTC	CASSKLRDRGYEQYF
TRBJ1-3	TRBV6-5	-	TRBD1	TGTGCCAGCAGGCCCCCAGGGGGTTCAGGAAACACCATATATTTT	CASRPPGGSGNTIYF
TRBJ1-2	TRBV10-3	-	-	TGTGCCATCAGTGGGAGTGCAGGAGGTTATGGCTACACCTTC	CAISGSAGGYGYTF
TRBJ1-1	TRBV19	-	-	TGTGCCAGTAGTATACAGGCGCACATGAACACTGAAGCTTTCTTT	CASSIQAHMNTEAFF